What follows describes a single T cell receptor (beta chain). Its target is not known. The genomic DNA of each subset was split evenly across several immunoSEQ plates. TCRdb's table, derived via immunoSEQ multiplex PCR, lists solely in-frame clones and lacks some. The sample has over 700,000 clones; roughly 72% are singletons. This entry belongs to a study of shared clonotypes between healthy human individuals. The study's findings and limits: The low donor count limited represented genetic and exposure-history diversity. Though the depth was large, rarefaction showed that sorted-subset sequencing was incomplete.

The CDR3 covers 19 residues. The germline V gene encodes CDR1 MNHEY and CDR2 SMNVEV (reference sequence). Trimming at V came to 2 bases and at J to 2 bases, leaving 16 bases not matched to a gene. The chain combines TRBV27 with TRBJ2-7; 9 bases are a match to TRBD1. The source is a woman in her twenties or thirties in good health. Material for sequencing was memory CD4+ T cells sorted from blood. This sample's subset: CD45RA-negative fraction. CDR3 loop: CASSLRATGGIERTYEQYF. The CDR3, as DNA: TGTGCCAGCAGTTTAAGGGCCACAGGGGGCATCGAGCGGACCTACGAGCAGTACTTC.